Below, 28 T cell receptor beta chains from the same sample are listed, as sequenced in a study of T-cell reconstitution after alpha-beta-depleted transplantation in children. Molecular barcoding with unique molecular identifiers was used for the TCRbeta library. TCRdb re-called the PCR reads with MiXCR, one entry per CDR3 protein. This sample has around 440,000 distinct CDR3 sequences, with 15% to 20% found just once. The sequencing used PBMCs, mostly from graft donor cells, collected 360 days after TCRalphabeta/CD19-depleted stem cell transplant. These receptors all stem from a boy younger than two who had a stem cell transplant for Wiskott-Aldrich syndrome, so the T cells may come from the graft donor.

The V gene is TRBV18, the J gene TRBJ1-1, with TRBD1 as a possible D gene (5 bases). Trimming cost V 5 bases and J 5 bases, with 15 bases left between them. Germline CDR1 KGHSH, CDR2 LQKENI. This CDR3 is built from 14 residues. CDR3 nucleotide sequence: TGTGCCAGCTCATTTCTAGGGACCCGGACTGAAGCTTTCTTT. Translation: CASSFLGTRTEAFF.

The V gene is TRBV27, the J gene TRBJ2-2; D unclear. CDR3 length: 15 amino acids. V lost 3 bases and J lost 1, with 9 bases in between. Germline V gene sequence: CDR1 MNHEY, CDR2 SMNVEV (reference sequence). CDR3: CASSLAVRNTGELFF. CDR3 nucleotide sequence: TGTGCCAGCAGTTTGGCCGTTAGGAACACCGGGGAGCTGTTTTTT.

This clonotype was counted only a few times. This chain joins TRBV2 and TRBJ2-7; D ambiguous. This CDR3 is 13 amino acids long. Germline V gene sequence: CDR1 SNHLY, CDR2 FYNNEI. The germline V and J ends were trimmed by 7 bases and 1 base, with 11 bases remaining between them. This chain's CDR3 is CASNPGTSYEQYF. Written as DNA, the CDR3 is TGTGCCAGCAACCCTGGCACGTCCTACGAGCAGTACTTC.

The chain combines TRBV28 with TRBJ1-5, with 8 nucleotides matching TRBD1. This CDR3 is built from 13 residues. V was clipped by 11 bases and J by 3 bases; unmatched bases: 6. CDR1 MDHEN and CDR2 SYDVKM come from the germline V gene. This CDR3 is CAAGTGLNQPQHF. CDR3 in DNA: TGTGCCGCCGGGACAGGCCTCAATCAGCCCCAGCATTTT.

The genes are TRBV11-2 and TRBJ2-2; a possible D gene is TRBD1 (6 bases). In germline, CDR1 is SGHAT, CDR2 FQNNGV. The ends were cut back, 5 bases at V and 3 bases at J, with 13 bases in the middle. CDR3 length: 15 residues. The CDR3 region has the DNA TGTGCCAGCAGCCCCCAGGGACATCACACCGGGGAGCTGTTTTTT. Protein sequence: CASSPQGHHTGELFF.

CDR3 sequence (DNA): TGTGCCATCGGAAGTGGTACGGTTTTAACCGGGGAGCTGTTTTTT. This codes for CAIGSGTVLTGELFF. The chain has TRBV10-3 and TRBJ2-2, with D unresolved. CDR3 size: 15 residues. V shed 8 bases and J shed 5 bases, with 18 bases lying between them. Germline V lookup: CDR1 ENHRY, CDR2 SYGVKD.

The V gene is TRBV12-3 or TRBV12-4, the J gene TRBJ2-1; TRBD1 agrees at 7 bases. CDR3 length: 13 residues. Trimming at V came to 3 bases and at J to 12 bases, leaving 8 bases not matched to a gene. CDR3 loop: CASSFNRGIPQFF. CDR3 bases: TGTGCCAGCAGTTTTAACAGGGGCATCCCGCAGTTCTTC.

This clonotype was counted only a few times. The chain is built from TRBV7-2 and TRBJ1-1; D is undetermined. V shed 3 bases and J shed 1 base, with 9 bases lying between them. The CDR3 has 14 residues. The germline CDR1 and CDR2 sequences are SGHTA and FQGNSA. CDR3 coding DNA: TGTGCCAGCAGCTTGGGCAAAAGGAACACTGAAGCTTTCTTT. Its protein product is CASSLGKRNTEAFF.

This clonotype was seen many times. The chain carries TRBV5-1 and TRBJ2-1, with 11 bases matching TRBD2. V lost 4 bases to trimming and J lost 3 bases; unmatched junction nucleotides: 6. The CDR3 consists of 16 residues. CDR1 is SGHRS and CDR2 is YFSETQ in the germline V gene. The DNA for the CDR3 is TGCGCCAGCAGCGTTCCTCTAGCGGGAGGCTACAATGAGCAGTTCTTC. Translation gives CASSVPLAGGYNEQFF.

V is TRBV5-1 and J is TRBJ2-7; D remains ambiguous. This CDR3 is 14 amino acids long. The germline gives CDR1 SGHRS, CDR2 YFSETQ. Trimming cost V 4 bases and J 0 bases, with 11 bases left between them. CDR3 region: CASSASASSYEQYF. For the CDR3, the DNA is TGCGCCAGCAGCGCCAGTGCAAGCTCCTACGAGCAGTACTTC.

V usage is TRBV11-3 and J usage is TRBJ2-3, with TRBD1 matching over 10 bases. Germline CDR1 is SGHNT and CDR2 is YENEEA. The ends lost 5 bases at V and 1 base at J; junction bases unmatched: 6. CDR3 length equals 16 residues. The CDR3 bases are TGTGCCAGCAGCCTCGGGACAGGGGTGGGCACAGATACGCAGTATTTT. It translates to CASSLGTGVGTDTQYF.

V and J are TRBV10-3 and TRBJ2-7; tentatively, D is TRBD2 (5 bases). The ends were cut back, 3 bases at V and 3 bases at J, with 12 bases in the middle. The CDR3 covers 14 residues. The germline gives CDR1 ENHRY, CDR2 SYGVKD. The CDR3 loop is CAISERESSYEQYF. Here the CDR3 DNA reads TGTGCCATCAGTGAAAGGGAGAGTAGCTACGAGCAGTACTTC.

This clonotype was seen a handful of times. The CDR3 DNA reads as TGCGCCAGCAGCCAAGATCGAGAGAAGGAGACCCAGTACTTC. Translation gives CASSQDREKETQYF. The chain links TRBV4-3 to TRBJ2-5; D not resolved. Trimming shortened V by 0 bases and J by 5 bases, and 10 bases separated the two germline ends. The CDR3 has 14 amino acids. Germline V lookup: CDR1 LGHNA, CDR2 YSLEER.

The V and J genes are TRBV10-3 and TRBJ2-3; perhaps TRBD1 as D (5 bases). This CDR3 is 13 amino acids long. The V end lost 7 bases, the J end lost 1 base, and 9 bases lay between the germline ends. CDR1 and CDR2 from the germline V gene are ENHRY and SYGVKD. The DNA for the CDR3 is TGTGCCATCAAGGGGTCGCGCACAGATACGCAGTATTTT. Amino acid sequence: CAIKGSRTDTQYF.

This clonotype has only a few counts. The rearrangement joins TRBV5-1 to TRBJ2-2; 10 positions agree with TRBD1. The CDR3 loop spans 17 amino acids. Per germline, CDR1 SGHRS and CDR2 YFSETQ. V gave up 4 bases and J gave up 5 bases; unmatched junction bases: 11. This CDR3 is CASSQYPGQGRTGELFF. The DNA of the CDR3 is TGCGCCAGCAGCCAATACCCGGGACAGGGGCGAACCGGGGAGCTGTTTTTT.

This clonotype showed up just a few times. The V and J genes are TRBV15 and TRBJ2-7; possible D gene TRBD1, 6 bases. This CDR3 has 17 amino acids. Looked up from germline, CDR1 is LNHNV and CDR2 is YYDKDF (reference sequence). Trimming took 0 bases from V and 0 from J, leaving 15 bases between them. The CDR3 reads CATSRDLDSLSSYEQYF. CDR3 nucleotide sequence: TGTGCCACCAGCAGAGATTTGGACAGCTTGAGCTCCTACGAGCAGTACTTC.

The chain recombines TRBV12-3 or TRBV12-4 with TRBJ1-4, with 9 bases that match TRBD1. The CDR3 covers 15 residues. The ends lost 5 bases at V and 7 bases at J; junction bases unmatched: 8. The CDR3 DNA reads TGTGCCAGCAGTCCCGGACAGGGGAGAGGTGAAAAACTGTTTTTT. This sequence encodes CASSPGQGRGEKLFF.

The table lists this clonotype with a few counts. The chain couples TRBV12-3 or TRBV12-4 to TRBJ1-1; 7 nucleotides match TRBD1. The CDR3 contains 16 residues. V lost 7 bases, J lost 1 base, and 12 bases stayed unmatched. This CDR3 is CASIPRGGGPNTEAFF. The CDR3 nucleotides are TGTGCCAGCATACCCCGAGGAGGGGGCCCGAACACTGAAGCTTTCTTT.

This clonotype was picked up a small number of times. CDR3 nucleotide sequence: TGTGCCAGCAGTTTAGCGGCGTGGGCTAGCGGGGGGGCCGACGGGGAGCTGTTTTTT. This translates into CASSLAAWASGGADGELFF. The chain uses TRBV27 and TRBJ2-2; 12 nucleotides agree with TRBD2. The CDR3 loop spans 19 amino acids. Per the germline V gene, CDR1 is MNHEY and CDR2 is SMNVEV (reference sequence). Trimming at V came to 2 bases and at J to 7 bases, leaving 14 bases not matched to a gene.

This clonotype has just a few counts. The V gene is TRBV5-5, the J gene TRBJ2-6; 7 bases are a match to TRBD1. The V gene end was trimmed by 4 bases and the J gene end by 0 bases; junction bases not matched to a gene: 1. This CDR3 region has 15 residues. Per the germline V gene, CDR1 is SGHKS and CDR2 is YYEKEE (reference sequence). The CDR3 sequence is CASSGTVSGANVLTF. The CDR3 DNA follows: TGTGCCAGCAGCGGGACAGTCTCTGGGGCCAACGTCCTGACTTTC.

This clonotype showed up just a few times. This sequence joins TRBV7-9 and TRBJ1-2; no clear D. V was pared by 3 bases and J by 0 bases, with 8 bases between. The CDR3 consists of 14 residues. The germline gives CDR1 SEHNR, CDR2 FQNEAQ (reference sequence). The CDR3 DNA follows: TGTGCCAGCAGCTTGGGCGTAGCTAACTATGGCTACACCTTC. Translating it yields CASSLGVANYGYTF.

This chain uses TRBV27 with TRBJ2-3; 7 bases agree with TRBD2. V gave up 4 bases and J gave up 1 base; unmatched junction bases: 5. This CDR3 has 15 amino acids. Per the germline V gene, CDR1 is MNHEY and CDR2 is SMNVEV (reference sequence). The CDR3 loop is CASSSAGKGTDTQYF. The CDR3 DNA reads as TGTGCCAGCAGTTCAGCGGGAAAAGGCACAGATACGCAGTATTTT.

This clonotype was counted between two and nine times. This chain links TRBV14 with TRBJ2-2; D call uncertain. The CDR3 runs to 17 residues. Trimming took off 4 bases at V and 5 bases at J, with 20 bases between the two ends. The germline CDR1 and CDR2 sequences are SGHDN and FVKESK. For the CDR3, the DNA is TGTGCCAGCAGCCCTCGCGACACCGCCTTGTGGACCGGGGAGCTGTTTTTT. As protein: CASSPRDTALWTGELFF.

The chain uses TRBV7-6 and TRBJ1-5, with D perhaps TRBD1 (6 bases). The length of the CDR3 is 13 residues. Between the trimmed V and J ends, which lost 5 bases and 5 bases, there was a span of 10 bases. The germline V gene encodes CDR1 SGHVS and CDR2 FNYEAQ. The CDR3 nucleotides are TGTGCCAGCAGCCGGGGGGGGCATCAGCCCCAGCATTTT. Its translation: CASSRGGHQPQHF.

In its sample, this clonotype was seen a few times. Written as DNA, the CDR3 is TGCAGCGTTGAGGCACTGGAGGGGAGCTACAATGAGCAGTTCTTC. Encoded protein: CSVEALEGSYNEQFF. The chain has TRBV29-1 and TRBJ2-1, with D possibly matching TRBD2 (6 bases). The germline gives CDR1 SQVTM, CDR2 ANQGSEA. V was shortened by 3 bases and J by 3 bases, with 15 bases between the two germline ends. The length of the CDR3 is 15 residues.

This chain links TRBV20-1 with TRBJ2-5; 9 bases fit TRBD2. With V trimmed by 6 bases and J by 5 bases, 10 bases remained unmatched. The CDR3 is 14 residues long. The V gene's germline CDR1 is DFQATT and CDR2 SNEGSKA (reference sequence). The CDR3 DNA is TGCAGTGCCCTTGGGGCGGGAGGGCCCGAGACCCAGTACTTC. It is translated as CSALGAGGPETQYF.

The rearrangement links TRBV6-5 to TRBJ2-5; D unresolved. The CDR3 runs to 14 residues. V was shortened by 2 bases and J by 7 bases, with 14 bases between the two germline ends. Germline-derived CDR1 and CDR2 are MNHEY and SVGAGI. CDR3 sequence reads: CASSYLEHPGTQYF. CDR3 nucleotide sequence: TGTGCCAGCAGTTACCTTGAACACCCGGGGACCCAGTACTTC.

The V gene is TRBV7-2, the J gene TRBJ2-3; 14 bases fit TRBD2. The V and J ends lost 3 bases and 5 bases, in that order; junction bases with no gene match: 7. CDR1 SGHTA and CDR2 FQGNSA come from the germline V gene. The CDR3 contains 17 residues. CDR3 loop: CASSLGLAGVVKDTQYF. In nucleotides, the CDR3 is TGTGCCAGCAGCTTGGGACTAGCGGGAGTTGTGAAAGATACGCAGTATTTT.